These 5 T cell receptor beta chains were all obtained from the same sample, sequenced in a study of blood T cell repertoires in COVID-19. Using immunoSEQ multiplex PCR, the repertoire was profiled, and TCRdb retains in-frame clones only, with some absent. The data show 200,000 to 250,000 clones, with roughly 90% seen just once and 3% to 3.5% held by the top ten. The sample consisted of PBMCs or T cells enriched from blood (not recorded which). The receptors shown here come from a woman aged 45-65 years in a cohort exposed to, infected with or recovered from COVID-19 (not recorded which).

This chain uses TRBV23-1 with TRBJ2-7; 8 bases map to TRBD2. TRBV23-1 qualifies as an ORF whose function is uncertain. The V and J ends lost 1 base and 6 bases, in that order; junction bases with no gene match: 11. The CDR3 consists of 16 residues. This CDR3 is CASSQFREGRAFEQYF. CDR3 coding DNA: TGCGCCAGCAGTCAATTTCGGGAGGGCCGAGCGTTCGAGCAGTACTTC.

This clone has a single count. The chain links TRBV30 to TRBJ2-4; D remains unclear. CDR3 size: 13 residues. The V end lost 2 bases, the J end lost 2 bases, and 7 bases lay between the germline ends. The V gene's germline CDR1 is GTSNPN and CDR2 SVGIG (reference sequence). DNA for the CDR3: TGTGCCTGGAGTCGAGGTACCAAAAACATTCAGTACTTC. Translated: CAWSRGTKNIQYF.

The chain employs TRBV11-2 and TRBJ1-1; D is uncertain. The CDR3 totals 13 residues. V shed 1 base and J shed 1 base, with 4 bases lying between them. Germline lookup yields CDR1 SGHAT and CDR2 FQNNGV. The CDR3 region is CASSLAQNTEAFF. The CDR3 DNA reads TGTGCCAGCAGCTTAGCCCAGAACACTGAAGCTTTCTTT.

The chain employs TRBV2 and TRBJ1-3; tentatively, D is TRBD1 (6 bases). Trimming took off 8 bases at V and 0 bases at J, with 8 bases between the two ends. Germline lookup yields CDR1 SNHLY and CDR2 FYNNEI. The CDR3 has 13 residues. CDR3 sequence: CASSGASGNTIYF. The CDR3 nucleotides read TGTGCCAGCTCAGGGGCCTCTGGAAACACCATATATTTT.

In DNA form, the CDR3 reads TGCGCCAGCAGTACCTCCCGCGGGGCGGCAGATACGCAGTATTTT. It encodes CASSTSRGAADTQYF. The V call is TRBV10-1, the J call TRBJ2-3; TRBD2 is a possible D gene (6 bases). In germline, CDR1 is WNHNN, CDR2 SYGVQD (reference sequence). CDR3 length: 15 residues. The ends were cut back, 5 bases at V and 4 bases at J, with 16 bases in the middle.